What follows are 20 T cell receptor beta chains derived from one specimen sequenced in a study of blood T cell repertoires in COVID-19 (dated by TCRdb to the early 2020s). The method behind the library was the immunoSEQ multiplex PCR assay. The table comes from immuneACCESS by way of TCRdb, which keeps in-frame sequences with V and J called. Part of the clones is missing from these tables; in studies checked, under half for an unresolved V gene and the rest for unknown reasons. The sample table records about 250,000 clones; approximately 85% of these occur just once. 9.1% of the sample is in the top ten clones. The source material was PBMCs or T cells enriched from blood (not recorded which). The receptors originated from a woman aged 50 to 65 with acute COVID-19.

About this clone itself: A junction end diverges from the germline sequence, so it may reflect a read error. The rearrangement links TRBV6-5 to TRBJ1-3, with a tentative D call TRBD1 (5 bases). Looked up from germline, CDR1 is MNHEY and CDR2 is SVGAGI. This CDR3 is 14 amino acids long. CDR3 sequence reads: CASSYSGGGNTIYF. CDR3 coding DNA: TGTGCCAGTAGTTACTCGGGGGGTGGAAACACCATATATTTT.

V is TRBV9 and J is TRBJ2-1; 8 nucleotides agree with TRBD2. CDR1 is SGDLS and CDR2 is YYNGEE in the germline V gene. Germline trimming cut 4 bases from V and 8 bases from J; bases unmatched to any gene: 8. The CDR3 has 14 residues. CDR3 in amino acids: CASSLSAGDDEQFF. The DNA for the CDR3 is TGTGCCAGCAGCCTATCAGCGGGGGACGATGAGCAGTTCTTC. Looking up the rest from reference TRBV9 and TRBJ2-1 gives the full variable domain: DSGVTQTPKHLITATGQRVTLRCSPRSGDLSVYWYQQSLDQGLQFLIQYYNGEERAKGNILERFSAQQFPDLHSELNLSSLELGDSALYFCASSLSAGDDEQFFGPGTRLTVL.

CDR3 residues: CASSQNLGSIATNEKLFF. The DNA for the CDR3 is TGTGCCAGCAGCCAAAATTTGGGCAGCATTGCAACTAATGAAAAACTGTTTTTT. The rearrangement uses TRBV13 and TRBJ1-4; D is undetermined. V lost 5 bases to trimming and J lost 0 bases, with 19 bases between them. This CDR3 has 18 residues. Germline V CDR1 and CDR2: PRHDT, FYEKMQ (reference sequence).

The CDR3 DNA reads as TGTGCCAGCAGCTTACGACAGGGAGGGAACACTGAAGCTTTCTTT. Translation gives CASSLRQGGNTEAFF. The chain uses TRBV7-6 and TRBJ1-1; 7 nucleotides line up with TRBD1. V lost 2 bases and J lost 1; bases outside the gene matches: 4. This CDR3 region has 15 residues. Per the germline V gene, CDR1 is SGHVS and CDR2 is FNYEAQ. Combining the CDR3 with reference TRBV7-6 and TRBJ1-1 gives the whole variable domain GAGVSQSPRYKVTKRGQDVALRCDPISGHVSLYWYRQALGQGPEFLTYFNYEAQQDKSGLPNDRFSAERPEGSISTLTIQRTEQRDSAMYRCASSLRQGGNTEAFFGQGTRLTVV.

The genes are TRBV3-1 (or the pseudogene TRBV3-2) and TRBJ1-1; perhaps TRBD1 as D (5 bases). V was trimmed by 1 base and J by 6 bases, leaving 18 bases between them. In germline, CDR1 is LGHDT, CDR2 YNNKEL (reference sequence). This CDR3 contains 16 residues. Here the CDR3 DNA reads TGTGCCAGCAGCCAAGGGTGGGGGGGGAAAGGCTCTGAAGCTTTCTTT. It yields the protein CASSQGWGGKGSEAFF.

V is TRBV11-2 and J is TRBJ1-4; D is unresolved. Germline loops: CDR1 SGHAT, CDR2 FQNNGV. Deletions cut 3 bases from V and 6 bases from J, with 5 bases between. The CDR3 extends over 12 amino acids. The CDR3 loop is CASSFSYEKLFF. The CDR3, as DNA: TGTGCCAGCAGCTTTTCCTATGAAAAACTGTTTTTT.

This chain uses TRBV24-1 with TRBJ1-2, with D possibly matching TRBD1 (5 bases). Germline V gives CDR1 KGHDR, CDR2 SFDVKD. Trimming cost V 6 bases and J 2 bases, with 12 bases left between them. This CDR3 region has 14 residues. The CDR3 here is CATSPTDRNYGYTF. The CDR3 region has the DNA TGTGCCACCAGTCCGACTGACAGAAACTATGGCTACACCTTC.

The V gene is TRBV5-4, the J gene TRBJ2-1; no clear D gene. V gave up 0 bases and J gave up 5 bases, with 12 bases separating them. CDR3 length: 15 amino acids. Germline-derived CDR1 and CDR2 are SGHNT and YYREEE (reference sequence). CDR3 nucleotide sequence: TGTGCCAGCAGCTTGGAATCGCAGGTAAACAATGAGCAGTTCTTC. Its translation: CASSLESQVNNEQFF.

The chain joins TRBV7-2 to TRBJ1-2, with D uncertain. The CDR3 consists of 12 residues. Germline V gives CDR1 SGHTA, CDR2 FQGNSA. With 5 bases removed from V and 0 bases from J, the gap between germline ends came to 4 bases. The CDR3, as DNA: TGTGCCAGCAGCCCAGCTAACTATGGCTACACCTTC. Protein sequence: CASSPANYGYTF.

The CDR3 spells CASKGQKNYGYTF. The CDR3 nucleotides read TGTGCCAGCAAGGGACAGAAAAACTATGGCTACACCTTC. The V call is TRBV2, the J call TRBJ1-2, with 7 bases matching TRBD1. After removal of 7 bases from V and 2 bases from J, the junction contained 4 bases not matched to a gene. The CDR3 has 13 residues. Per germline, CDR1 SNHLY and CDR2 FYNNEI.

The J gene is TRBJ1-2, the V gene TRBV5-1, with D unresolved. The CDR3 extends over 14 amino acids. The ends were cut back, 0 bases at V and 8 bases at J, with 14 bases in the middle. The germline CDR1 and CDR2 sequences are SGHRS and YFSETQ. Written as DNA, the CDR3 is TGCGCCAGCAGCTTGGATCAGGCCGGGGTCGGCTACACCTTC. It encodes CASSLDQAGVGYTF.

V gene TRBV2 combines with J gene TRBJ2-2; 8 positions match TRBD1. Germline values: CDR1 SNHLY, CDR2 FYNNEI. CDR3 length equals 14 residues. Trimming cost V 7 bases and J 0 bases; bases outside gene matches: 1. The DNA of the CDR3 is TGTGCCAGCATGGACAGGGCGAACACCGGGGAGCTGTTTTTT. Protein product: CASMDRANTGELFF.

The chain employs TRBV21-1 and TRBJ1-5. TRBV21-1 is deemed a pseudogene. The CDR3 consists of 14 residues. The DNA of the CDR3 is TGTGCCAGCAGCAAAGCACGGGAAGGCCAGCCCCAGCATTTT. Translating it yields CASSKAREGQPQHF.

This chain uses TRBV28 with TRBJ2-7, with TRBD1 matching over 8 bases. Per the germline V gene, CDR1 is MDHEN and CDR2 is SYDVKM. The CDR3 length is 15 residues. With 4 bases clipped from V and 7 bases from J, the junction kept 12 bases outside the gene matches. The CDR3 region is CASSSGQDKSVEQYF. CDR3 nucleotides: TGTGCCAGCAGTTCGGGACAGGACAAGTCCGTTGAGCAGTACTTC.

J is TRBJ1-5 and V is TRBV5-5; D possibly corresponds to TRBD1 (5 bases). The V gene lost 4 bases and the J gene lost 0 bases, with 11 bases spanning the gap. In germline, CDR1 is SGHKS, CDR2 YYEKEE (reference sequence). The CDR3 spans 15 residues. The DNA for the CDR3 is TGTGCCAGCAGCCAAGGACAAGCTAGCAATCAGCCCCAGCATTTT. Translation gives CASSQGQASNQPQHF.

V usage is TRBV30 and J usage is TRBJ2-5; D is uncertain. The germline gives CDR1 GTSNPN, CDR2 SVGIG (reference sequence). The V end was cut by 2 bases, the J end by 7 bases, with 17 bases between. CDR3 length: 14 residues. The DNA of the CDR3 is TGTGCCTGGAGTACCCCACACGGCGGAACGACCCAGTACTTC. It translates to CAWSTPHGGTTQYF.

The chain uses TRBV28 and TRBJ1-4; D unclear. This CDR3 has 14 residues. CDR1 and CDR2 (germline): MDHEN, SYDVKM. The V end lost 5 bases, the J end lost 3 bases, and 10 bases lay between the germline ends. The CDR3 coding sequence is TGTGCCAGCAGTCTCGGAGGAGCTAATGAAAAACTGTTTTTT. It codes for CASSLGGANEKLFF.

Only a few counts were recorded for this clone. V gene TRBV29-1 combines with J gene TRBJ1-2, with 8 bases that match TRBD1. This CDR3 spans 15 amino acids. Trimming removed 0 bases from V and 4 bases from J; junction bases left unmatched: 7. In germline, CDR1 is SQVTM, CDR2 ANQGSEA. The chain's CDR3 is CSVEDRTGIIYGYTF. CDR3 in DNA: TGCAGCGTTGAAGATCGGACAGGGATCATCTATGGCTACACCTTC.

This clone has just a few counts. The chain combines TRBV7-2 with TRBJ1-1; D unresolved. CDR3 length: 14 amino acids. Trimming took off 7 bases at V and 4 bases at J, with 16 bases between the two ends. From germline, CDR1 is SGHTA and CDR2 FQGNSA. CDR3 protein: CASILDIGGTEAFF. CDR3 DNA sequence: TGTGCCAGCATTCTAGATATTGGTGGCACTGAAGCTTTCTTT.

The chain uses TRBV11-2 and TRBJ1-1; D call uncertain. Looked up from germline, CDR1 is SGHAT and CDR2 is FQNNGV. This CDR3 region has 15 residues. V shed 5 bases and J shed 5 bases, with 18 bases lying between them. The CDR3 here is CASSPGLAEGTEAFF. The CDR3 DNA sequence: TGTGCCAGCAGCCCAGGTTTGGCCGAGGGTACTGAAGCTTTCTTT.